Each of the 25 T cell receptor beta chains below was sequenced from the same sample in a study of early T cells in non-severe SARS-CoV-2 infection. TCRdb reanalysed the 5' RACE reads using MiXCR and keeps one entry per CDR3 protein. Among more than 45,000 distinct CDR3 sequences listed, around 11% were seen once. Sequencing was done on a sample of whole blood. Source of these receptors: an adult who was a healthcare worker with PCR-confirmed SARS-CoV-2 infection or an uninfected control (not recorded which).

In its sample, this clonotype was seen many times. The chain is built from TRBV12-3 or TRBV12-4 and TRBJ2-3; D might be TRBD1 (5 bases). Trimming took 6 bases from V and 4 from J, leaving 5 bases between them. The CDR3 contains 11 residues. CDR3 region: CASRGADTQYF. In nucleotides, the CDR3 is TGTGCCAGCAGAGGGGCAGATACGCAGTATTTT.

This clonotype was found many times. The rearrangement joins TRBV9 to TRBJ2-1, with 8 bases identical to TRBD2. CDR3 size: 13 residues. The germline V gene has CDR1 SGDLS and CDR2 YYNGEE. Losses at the gene ends were 8 bases for V and 5 bases for J; bases not matched to a gene: 6. DNA for the CDR3: TGTGCCAGTTCTAGCGGGCAACACAATGAGCAGTTCTTC. Protein product: CASSSGQHNEQFF.

This clonotype was seen ten or more times. The genes are TRBV20-1 and TRBJ2-1; TRBD2 is a possible D gene (5 bases). Looked up from germline, CDR1 is DFQATT and CDR2 is SNEGSKA (reference sequence). V was cut by 5 bases and J by 10 bases, with 24 bases left in between. The CDR3 covers 15 residues. The CDR3, as DNA: TGCAGTGCTCCCGACTGGACTGTAGAATCTGGGGAGCAGTTCTTC. Its translation is CSAPDWTVESGEQFF.

The table lists this clonotype with a few counts. The chain joins TRBV25-1 to TRBJ2-7; 7 positions agree with TRBD2. V dropped 3 bases and J dropped 4; count of bases not matched to a gene: 12. The CDR3 extends over 16 amino acids. Germline lookup yields CDR1 MGHDK and CDR2 SYGVNS. The CDR3 nucleotides read TGTGCCAGCAGTGAGTCTGGAGGGCGGGAGCCGTACGAGCAGTACTTC. Translating it yields CASSESGGREPYEQYF.

This clonotype was observed a handful of times. The chain couples TRBV20-1 to TRBJ2-1; TRBD2 agrees at 11 bases. CDR1 is DFQATT, CDR2 SNEGSKA, per germline (reference sequence). The CDR3 has 16 residues. Unmatched junction bases numbered 16, after V lost 7 bases and J lost 8 bases. CDR3: CSGMTSGKSIIDEQFF. CDR3 bases: TGCAGTGGCATGACTAGCGGGAAGTCTATTATTGATGAGCAGTTCTTC.

This clonotype was counted at least ten times. This chain joins TRBV28 and TRBJ2-1, with D perhaps assigned TRBD1 or TRBD2 (5 bases each). The germline V and J ends were trimmed by 7 bases and 7 bases, with 17 bases remaining between them. Germline assignment: CDR1 MDHEN and CDR2 SYDVKM. This CDR3 comprises 14 residues. For the CDR3, the DNA is TGTGCCAGCACTTGGGGGTCCTCCGGTAATGAGCAGTTCTTC. Translating gives CASTWGSSGNEQFF.

J is TRBJ1-4 and V is TRBV29-1, with TRBD1 matching 8 bases. This CDR3 is built from 13 residues. Germline V gene lookup returns CDR1 SQVTM and CDR2 ANQGSEA. With 7 bases clipped from V and 3 bases from J, the junction kept 4 bases outside the gene matches. The CDR3 sequence: CSATTGANEKLFF. CDR3 in DNA: TGCAGCGCCACGACAGGGGCTAATGAAAAACTGTTTTTT.

This clonotype was seen repeatedly, ten times or more. The chain is built from TRBV28 and TRBJ2-1, with 7 bases that match TRBD1. Germline V lookup: CDR1 MDHEN, CDR2 SYDVKM. Unmatched junction bases numbered 8, after V lost 6 bases and J lost 6 bases. This CDR3 is 14 amino acids long. The CDR3 spells CASSHDRERNEQFF. The CDR3 region has the DNA TGTGCCAGCAGCCACGACAGGGAGCGCAATGAGCAGTTCTTC. Variable domain in full (rest from reference TRBV28 and TRBJ2-1): DVKVTQSSRYLVKRTGEKVFLECVQDMDHENMFWYRQDPGLGLRLIYFSYDVKMKEKGDIPEGYSVSREKKERFSLILESASTNQTSMYLCASSHDRERNEQFFGPGTRLTVL.

Ten or more counts support this clonotype. The chain recombines TRBV20-1 with TRBJ2-7; 10 positions agree with TRBD2. V was clipped by 7 bases and J by 0 bases; unmatched bases: 0. The CDR3 is 12 amino acids. CDR1 and CDR2 from the germline V gene are DFQATT and SNEGSKA (reference sequence). The DNA of the CDR3 is TGCAGTGGGACTAGCGGCTCCTACGAGCAGTACTTC. The encoded protein is CSGTSGSYEQYF.

Regarding this clonotype: A read error may explain this, as a much larger clone is one base away. The chain links TRBV13 to TRBJ2-6; D assignment may be TRBD1 or TRBD2 (5 bases each). CDR3 length: 16 residues. The ends were cut back, 5 bases at V and 0 bases at J, with 11 bases in the middle. Germline CDR1 PRHDT, CDR2 FYEKMQ (reference sequence). The CDR3 DNA is TGTGCCAGCAGCGGGGACGGCAGCTCTGGGGCCAACGTCCTGACTTTC. Its translation is CASSGDGSSGANVLTF.

This chain joins TRBV2 and TRBJ2-7; D ambiguous. Trimming stripped 11 bases from V and 2 bases from J, with 16 bases between. The germline gives CDR1 SNHLY, CDR2 FYNNEI. The CDR3 totals 13 residues. The CDR3 is CAVRNPLAYEQYF. As DNA, the CDR3 is TGTGCCGTCCGTAATCCACTCGCCTACGAGCAGTACTTC.

This clonotype has at least ten counts. V usage is TRBV13 and J usage is TRBJ2-5, with 7 bases matching TRBD1. The CDR3 length is 16 residues. Germline lookup yields CDR1 PRHDT and CDR2 FYEKMQ (reference sequence). Unmatched junction bases numbered 13, after V lost 5 bases and J lost 4 bases. Written as DNA, the CDR3 is TGTGCCAGCAGCCCGGGCTCACAGGGGCCCAGAGAGACCCAGTACTTC. Amino acids: CASSPGSQGPRETQYF.

In this sample, this clonotype turned up a few times. The gene calls are TRBV6-2 or TRBV6-3 and TRBJ2-4; D uncertain. This CDR3 spans 12 amino acids. The V and J ends lost 7 bases and 8 bases respectively, with 12 bases between them. Germline CDR1 and CDR2: MNHEY and SVGEGT. The CDR3 here is CASISRTDIQYF. In DNA, the CDR3 is TGTGCCAGCATTAGCCGCACGGACATTCAGTACTTC.

A few counts support this clonotype. The chain has TRBV20-1 and TRBJ2-1; the D gene is possibly TRBD1 (6 bases). Trimming shortened V by 1 base and J by 3 bases, and 10 bases separated the two germline ends. The V gene's germline CDR1 is DFQATT and CDR2 SNEGSKA (reference sequence). The CDR3 sequence is 14 residues long. The chain's CDR3 is CSARGQDFYNEQFF. CDR3 DNA: TGCAGTGCTAGAGGACAGGATTTCTACAATGAGCAGTTCTTC.

This clonotype was observed many times. The genes are TRBV5-1 and TRBJ1-5; D may be TRBD1 (6 bases). The CDR3 is 14 residues long. V lost 4 bases and J lost 0, with 8 bases in between. Germline V CDR1 and CDR2: SGHRS, YFSETQ. The CDR3 DNA reads as TGCGCCAGCAGCGAGGGACATAGCAATCAGCCCCAGCATTTT. Its protein is CASSEGHSNQPQHF.

In this sample, this clonotype turned up many times. This CDR3 reads CASSFGTGGNQPQHF. CDR3 DNA sequence: TGTGCCAGCAGTTTTGGGACAGGGGGCAATCAGCCCCAGCATTTT. The chain links TRBV28 to TRBJ1-5, with 10 bases lining up with TRBD1. Germline V lookup: CDR1 MDHEN, CDR2 SYDVKM. This CDR3 is built from 15 residues. V lost 3 bases, J lost 2 bases, and 1 base stayed unmatched.

This clonotype appeared many times. The chain joins TRBV28 to TRBJ2-7; TRBD2 is a possible D gene (6 bases). Trimming removed 3 bases at V and 0 bases at J, with 15 bases between. The germline CDR1 and CDR2 sequences are MDHEN and SYDVKM. This CDR3 spans 16 amino acids. The CDR3 DNA reads TGTGCCAGCAGTTTGATATCGGGGGTCAGCTCCTACGAGCAGTACTTC. Amino acid sequence: CASSLISGVSSYEQYF.

This clonotype appeared many times. The V call is TRBV28, the J call TRBJ2-7, with 11 bases identical to TRBD2. This CDR3 is 17 amino acids long. With V trimmed by 6 bases and J by 1 base, 11 bases remained unmatched. Germline V gene lookup returns CDR1 MDHEN and CDR2 SYDVKM. The DNA for the CDR3 is TGTGCCAGCAGCCCAGGGGGTAGCGGGAGGGCGTCCTACGAGCAGTACTTC. This gives the protein CASSPGGSGRASYEQYF.

In this sample, this clonotype turned up many times. The V call is TRBV12-3 or TRBV12-4, the J call TRBJ1-1, with D possibly TRBD1 on 5 matching bases. This CDR3 contains 16 residues. With 6 bases removed from V and 0 bases from J, the gap between germline ends came to 17 bases. CDR3 DNA sequence: TGTGCCAGCAGCGGTCCCGGGGGGGGTATGAACACTGAAGCTTTCTTT. It translates to CASSGPGGGMNTEAFF.

The chain links TRBV20-1 to TRBJ2-3, with TRBD2 identical over 14 bases. The CDR3 is 17 amino acids. V lost 8 bases, J lost 4 bases, and 14 bases stayed unmatched. CDR1 and CDR2 (germline): DFQATT, SNEGSKA (reference sequence). CDR3 sequence (DNA): TGCAGTCTTGGGACTAGCGGGGGACGAGTTATTGCAGATACGCAGTATTTT. Translated: CSLGTSGGRVIADTQYF.

This clonotype was seen many times. The chain has TRBV29-1 and TRBJ1-1; possible D gene TRBD1, 5 bases. This CDR3 has 13 amino acids. The germline gives CDR1 SQVTM, CDR2 ANQGSEA. Trimming took off 6 bases at V and 1 base at J, with 12 bases between the two ends. In nucleotides, the CDR3 is TGCAGCGTGGCCCTGCAGGGGAACACTGAAGCTTTCTTT. This sequence encodes CSVALQGNTEAFF.

This rearrangement joins TRBV24-1 to TRBJ1-2; no definite D call. Germline V gene sequence: CDR1 KGHDR, CDR2 SFDVKD. V was clipped by 4 bases and J by 4 bases, with 12 bases between them. CDR3 length equals 14 residues. CDR3 bases: TGTGCCACCAGTGACCCTTCGAAGTCCTATGGCTACACCTTC. This encodes CATSDPSKSYGYTF.

This clonotype occurred a few times. The genes are TRBV29-1 and TRBJ1-1, with 10 positions matching TRBD1. The V segment lost 3 bases and the J segment 1 base; nucleotides outside the gene matches: 2. Germline V gives CDR1 SQVTM, CDR2 ANQGSEA. The CDR3 runs 14 residues. The CDR3 sequence is CSVEGDRGNTEAFF. The CDR3, as DNA: TGCAGCGTTGAGGGGGACAGGGGGAACACTGAAGCTTTCTTT.

This clonotype has a count of ten or more. The V and J genes are TRBV20-1 and TRBJ1-4; D is uncertain. This CDR3 spans 12 amino acids. Germline CDR1 and CDR2: DFQATT and SNEGSKA (reference sequence). V dropped 3 bases and J dropped 8 bases, with 10 bases sitting between them. CDR3 nucleotide sequence: TGCAGTGCTAGCAGTCGGAAAGAAAAACTGTTTTTT. Residues: CSASSRKEKLFF.

This clonotype was found many times. The chain joins TRBV20-1 to TRBJ1-1; a weak D match, TRBD1 (6 bases). Germline-derived CDR1 and CDR2 are DFQATT and SNEGSKA (reference sequence). Trimming shortened V by 1 base and J by 5 bases, and 8 bases separated the two germline ends. The CDR3 extends over 12 amino acids. The CDR3 is CSARVQGTEAFF. The CDR3 DNA is TGCAGTGCTAGAGTACAGGGTACTGAAGCTTTCTTT.